This TCR beta chain was sequenced during a study of blood T cell repertoires in COVID-19 (TCRdb year 2020). Looking at the study overall: The collaborator samples originated in the United States, Italy and Spain and spanned the acute and convalescent phases of COVID-19. The prospective study material was composed of cDNA or gDNA derived from T cells, B-cell-depleted T cells, or PBMCs. Subjects who had been exposed to COVID-19, were actively infected with it, or had recovered from it provided the deeply sampled blood TCRbeta repertoires that made up the dataset. The repertoires were released in a freely available public database meant as a resource for research on the immune response to SARS-CoV-2. Samples came from the ongoing ImmuneRACE study (first 160 participants) plus 1,254 subjects from 6 global collaborators. Nearly every sample came with metadata listing a de-identified subject ID, COVID-19 status, age in years and sex. Where available, HLA class I and class II types were obtained from metadata supplied by the sample provider rather than from assay-based typing. Beyond this particular receptor, the publication reports: The amount of clinical and demographic metadata varied by source and participant and was provided uncurated.

TCRbeta CDR3 regions were amplified from genomic DNA by means of the immunoSEQ Assay, a bias-controlled multiplex PCR. The source study handled its data this way. Within the assay, amplification of reference gene primers was used to estimate how many nucleated cells each sample contained. Sequence reads were collapsed and filtered to measure the absolute abundance of every unique TCRbeta CDR3 rearrangement. For each sample, productive Simpson clonality was calculated as the square root of Simpson's diversity index over productive rearrangements. TCRdb carries this immuneACCESS record with in-frame sequences only. Its versions omit some clonotypes, under half of them owing to an unresolved V gene in the studies checked, with the rest unexplained. V and J calls and clone size come straight from that table; D and trimming were deduced from the DNA. For this sample there are about 360,000 clones; more than 85% appear just once. The top ten hold around 3% of the sample.

Whole blood was collected in K2EDTA tubes by collaborating institutions according to the institutions' own protocols. For TCRbeta analysis, collaborators shipped samples as frozen whole blood, isolated PBMCs, or DNA extracted from either of those sample types. According to the germline V gene (reference sequence), CDR1 reads LNHDA and CDR2 reads SQIVND. The CDR3 runs 14 residues from the cysteine to the phenylalanine. The sequence is cut down to CDR3 DNA, 42 bases in frame from base 1. V trim: 5 bases; J trim: 6 bases; unmatched bases: 4. With respect to this clone: Its specific antigen is unknown. Within one base of it there is no much larger clone, and no base qualities were kept.

This clonotype was sampled from a human donor in a cohort sampled during active COVID-19. Input material: peripheral blood. This chain joins TRBV19 to TRBJ2-2; 9 nucleotides in the junction match TRBD1. The base sequence is TGTGCCAGTAGTCGACAGGGGGAGTCCGGGGAGCTGTTTTTT. Translated, this is CASSRQGESGELFF.